A selection of T cell receptor beta chains follows, all from one sample in a study of beta chain features in type 1 diabetes. The table came from immunoSEQ multiplex PCR; TCRdb's copy has only in-frame clones and leaves some out. The repertoire holds about 160,000 clones, with almost 65% as singletons. Sequenced material: naive CD4+ T cells from blood. Receptors were obtained from a man aged 25-45 years with type 1 diabetes. Both conserved end residues are part of each CDR3. The D gene is left open where the match is weak. The size of a clone is reported for some rows only, either as once, few or many, or as a class for expanded clones.

CDR3nt: TGTGCCAGCAGCTTAGTTCGGGGTCCTAAAGAGACCCAGTACTTC
CDR3aa: CASSLVRGPKETQYF
d_gene: NA
v_gene: TRBV7-2
j_gene: TRBJ2-5
abundance: NA

CDR3nt: TGTGCCAGCAGTACGGACAGGGTTTCGTGGGAGCAGTACTTC
CDR3aa: CASSTDRVSWEQYF
d_gene: TRBD1
v_gene: TRBV27
j_gene: TRBJ2-7
abundance: once

CDR3nt: TGTGCCAGCAGCTTAGGAAGTCAGCCCCAGCATTTT
CDR3aa: CASSLGSQPQHF
d_gene: NA
v_gene: TRBV7-9
j_gene: TRBJ1-5
abundance: NA

CDR3nt: TGCGCCAGCAGCTTCGGGACAGCAAATTATGGCTACACCTTC
CDR3aa: CASSFGTANYGYTF
d_gene: TRBD1
v_gene: TRBV4-3
j_gene: TRBJ1-2
abundance: NA

CDR3nt: TGTGCCAGCAGCTTAGATCGGAAGGCGCCCCAGTACTTC
CDR3aa: CASSLDRKAPQYF
d_gene: NA
v_gene: TRBV7-2
j_gene: TRBJ2-5
abundance: NA

CDR3nt: TGCGCCAGCAGCCAAGATGACAGGGGGCAAGCGACCTCCTACGAGCAGTACTTC
CDR3aa: CASSQDDRGQATSYEQYF
d_gene: TRBD1
v_gene: TRBV4-3
j_gene: TRBJ2-7
abundance: NA

CDR3nt: TGTGCCTGGAGTCTTACAGGGAGCCCGCTGGACGGTGCACCCCTCCACTTT
CDR3aa: CAWSLTGSPLDGAPLHF
d_gene: NA
v_gene: TRBV30
j_gene: TRBJ1-6
abundance: few

CDR3nt: TGCAGCGTTTACCGGGACAGGGGATCCCACGAGCAGTACTTC
CDR3aa: CSVYRDRGSHEQYF
d_gene: TRBD1
v_gene: TRBV29-1
j_gene: TRBJ2-7
abundance: NA

CDR3nt: TGCGCCAGCAGCCAAGAGAAAGCGGGGGTGGGAGAGACCCAGTACTTC
CDR3aa: CASSQEKAGVGETQYF
d_gene: TRBD2
v_gene: TRBV4-3
j_gene: TRBJ2-5
abundance: NA

CDR3nt: TGCGCCAGCAGCCGAACAGGGTTGGGTTCACCCCTCCACTTT
CDR3aa: CASSRTGLGSPLHF
d_gene: NA
v_gene: TRBV4-3
j_gene: TRBJ1-6
abundance: NA

CDR3nt: TGTGCCAGCGGCCTCCATGGCGCGGATACGCAGTATTTT
CDR3aa: CASGLHGADTQYF
d_gene: NA
v_gene: TRBV5-8
j_gene: TRBJ2-3
abundance: NA

CDR3nt: TGTGCCAGCAGTTTAATCACCGGAGGCACAGATACGCAGTATTTT
CDR3aa: CASSLITGGTDTQYF
d_gene: NA
v_gene: TRBV28
j_gene: TRBJ2-3
abundance: NA

CDR3nt: TGTGCCAGCAGCTTAGTATTAGGGCAAGAGACCCAGTACTTC
CDR3aa: CASSLVLGQETQYF
d_gene: NA
v_gene: TRBV7-2
j_gene: TRBJ2-5
abundance: NA

CDR3nt: TGTGCCAGCAGCCCTACAAGACTAGCGGGGGGGCACGAGCAGTTCTTC
CDR3aa: CASSPTRLAGGHEQFF
d_gene: TRBD2
v_gene: TRBV7-9
j_gene: TRBJ2-1
abundance: NA

CDR3nt: TGTGCCAGCTACTTGAACCGGGGGACGGCGGATGGCTACACCTTC
CDR3aa: CASYLNRGTADGYTF
d_gene: NA
v_gene: TRBV28
j_gene: TRBJ1-2
abundance: NA

CDR3nt: TGCAGCGTTGAGGTGGCCGGGACTCATGGCTACACCTTC
CDR3aa: CSVEVAGTHGYTF
d_gene: NA
v_gene: TRBV29-1
j_gene: TRBJ1-2
abundance: NA

CDR3nt: TGCAGTGCTAGGGACTACAATGAGCAGTTCTTC
CDR3aa: CSARDYNEQFF
d_gene: NA
v_gene: TRBV20-1
j_gene: TRBJ2-1
abundance: NA

CDR3nt: TGTGCCATCAGTGAGATCGGACAGGGAGGAAATTCACCCCTCCACTTT
CDR3aa: CAISEIGQGGNSPLHF
d_gene: TRBD1
v_gene: TRBV10-3
j_gene: TRBJ1-6
abundance: NA

CDR3nt: TGTGCCAGCAGTTTATCAGGCTCTGGGGCCAACGTCCTGACTTTC
CDR3aa: CASSLSGSGANVLTF
d_gene: NA
v_gene: TRBV27
j_gene: TRBJ2-6
abundance: NA

CDR3nt: TGTGCCATCAGTGCGGGATCTGAAGCTTTCTTT
CDR3aa: CAISAGSEAFF
d_gene: NA
v_gene: TRBV10-3
j_gene: TRBJ1-1
abundance: NA

CDR3nt: TGCAGCGTTGAAGATTTAGCGGGGACGGGAGATACGCAGTATTTT
CDR3aa: CSVEDLAGTGDTQYF
d_gene: TRBD2
v_gene: TRBV29-1
j_gene: TRBJ2-3
abundance: NA

CDR3nt: TGTGCCAGCAGCTTAGTTGGGACAGGGGTCGGCTACACCTTC
CDR3aa: CASSLVGTGVGYTF
d_gene: TRBD1
v_gene: TRBV7-9
j_gene: TRBJ1-2
abundance: NA

CDR3nt: TGTGCCAGCAGCCCCGGTACGGAGTACAATGAGCAGTTCTTC
CDR3aa: CASSPGTEYNEQFF
d_gene: NA
v_gene: TRBV7-2
j_gene: TRBJ2-1
abundance: NA

CDR3nt: TGCAGCGTGGGGACAGTCACAGAGCAGTTCTTC
CDR3aa: CSVGTVTEQFF
d_gene: TRBD1
v_gene: TRBV29-1
j_gene: TRBJ2-1
abundance: NA

CDR3nt: TGCGCCAGCAGCCGCGGACTAGCGGGGTTCGGCAGGGAGACCCAGTACTTC
CDR3aa: CASSRGLAGFGRETQYF
d_gene: TRBD2
v_gene: TRBV4-3
j_gene: TRBJ2-5
abundance: NA

CDR3nt: TGTGCCAGCAGCCGAGCCTGGGCACCGGGGGTCCAAGAGACCCAGTACTTC
CDR3aa: CASSRAWAPGVQETQYF
d_gene: NA
v_gene: TRBV11-2
j_gene: TRBJ2-5
abundance: few

CDR3nt: TGTGCCAGCTCACCAGACGCAGATACGCAGTATTTT
CDR3aa: CASSPDADTQYF
d_gene: NA
v_gene: TRBV18
j_gene: TRBJ2-3
abundance: NA

CDR3nt: TGTGCCAGCATTCAGGGAGCGAACACTGAAGCTTTCTTT
CDR3aa: CASIQGANTEAFF
d_gene: NA
v_gene: TRBV6-5
j_gene: TRBJ1-1
abundance: NA

CDR3nt: TGCGCCAGCAGTCAGGTGACAGGGGTTCGCCAAGAGACCCAGTACTTC
CDR3aa: CASSQVTGVRQETQYF
d_gene: TRBD1
v_gene: TRBV23-1
j_gene: TRBJ2-5
abundance: NA

CDR3nt: TGCGCCAGCAGCCAAGATTTAGGACGCTTGGCCTACGAGCAGTACTTC
CDR3aa: CASSQDLGRLAYEQYF
d_gene: NA
v_gene: TRBV4-3
j_gene: TRBJ2-7
abundance: NA

CDR3nt: TGCAGCGCGGACCCAGGGGGCACTGAAGCTTTCTTT
CDR3aa: CSADPGGTEAFF
d_gene: TRBD1
v_gene: TRBV29-1
j_gene: TRBJ1-1
abundance: NA

CDR3nt: TGCAGCGTTTCCAGCGGGCCTCCTGGAAACACCATATATTTT
CDR3aa: CSVSSGPPGNTIYF
d_gene: NA
v_gene: TRBV29-1
j_gene: TRBJ1-3
abundance: few

CDR3nt: TGTGCCAGCAGTGAAGCAGATAGCAATCAGCCCCAGCATTTT
CDR3aa: CASSEADSNQPQHF
d_gene: NA
v_gene: TRBV2
j_gene: TRBJ1-5
abundance: NA

CDR3nt: TGCAGCGCTCCATGGGGTACCGGACAAGAGACCCAGTACTTC
CDR3aa: CSAPWGTGQETQYF
d_gene: NA
v_gene: TRBV29-1
j_gene: TRBJ2-5
abundance: NA

CDR3nt: TGTGCCTGGAGTGTAGGGGATACAACTAATGAAAAACTGTTTTTT
CDR3aa: CAWSVGDTTNEKLFF
d_gene: NA
v_gene: TRBV30
j_gene: TRBJ1-4
abundance: few

CDR3nt: TGCAGCGCTAAGGCGGGTAACTCCAATACGCAGTATTTT
CDR3aa: CSAKAGNSNTQYF
d_gene: NA
v_gene: TRBV29-1
j_gene: TRBJ2-3
abundance: NA

CDR3nt: TGTGCCAGCTCACCGCAAATCGGGACAGTCGAAGAAAAACTGTTTTTT
CDR3aa: CASSPQIGTVEEKLFF
d_gene: TRBD1
v_gene: TRBV18
j_gene: TRBJ1-4
abundance: NA

CDR3nt: TGTGCCAGCAGACTAACCTCTGGGGCCAACGTCCTGACTTTC
CDR3aa: CASRLTSGANVLTF
d_gene: NA
v_gene: TRBV28
j_gene: TRBJ2-6
abundance: NA

CDR3nt: TGTGCCAGCAGCCCTGCGCGCGGGGGGGACAATGAGCAGTTCTTC
CDR3aa: CASSPARGGDNEQFF
d_gene: TRBD2
v_gene: TRBV7-9
j_gene: TRBJ2-1
abundance: NA

CDR3nt: TGCAGCGTTGAAGGGCAGGGGCTGGAGGAGCAGTACTTC
CDR3aa: CSVEGQGLEEQYF
d_gene: NA
v_gene: TRBV29-1
j_gene: TRBJ2-7
abundance: NA

CDR3nt: TGCAGCGTTGTGGTAGTGAACAATGAGCAGTTCTTC
CDR3aa: CSVVVVNNEQFF
d_gene: NA
v_gene: TRBV29-1
j_gene: TRBJ2-1
abundance: NA

CDR3nt: TGTGCCAGCAGCTTGGGCCCCACAGGGAGGGGAGCCACTGAAGCTTTCTTT
CDR3aa: CASSLGPTGRGATEAFF
d_gene: NA
v_gene: TRBV5-4
j_gene: TRBJ1-1
abundance: NA

CDR3nt: TGTGCCTGGAATCGAGGGGGCGACGAGCAGTACTTC
CDR3aa: CAWNRGGDEQYF
d_gene: TRBD1
v_gene: TRBV30
j_gene: TRBJ2-7
abundance: NA

CDR3nt: TGTGCCAGCAGCGTAGCAGCGACTTCTCTCTACAATGAGCAGTTCTTC
CDR3aa: CASSVAATSLYNEQFF
d_gene: NA
v_gene: TRBV9
j_gene: TRBJ2-1
abundance: NA

CDR3nt: TGCGCCAGCAGCCAAGACATCCGGAACCCTTGGGGCTACACCTTC
CDR3aa: CASSQDIRNPWGYTF
d_gene: NA
v_gene: TRBV4-3
j_gene: TRBJ1-2
abundance: NA

CDR3nt: TGTGCCAGCAGCCGGTCGACACCCGAACACTACGAGCAGTACTTC
CDR3aa: CASSRSTPEHYEQYF
d_gene: NA
v_gene: TRBV7-2
j_gene: TRBJ2-7
abundance: few

CDR3nt: TGTGCCAGTAGTTTTAGCGGGGGCACGTACAATGAGCAGTTCTTC
CDR3aa: CASSFSGGTYNEQFF
d_gene: TRBD2
v_gene: TRBV19
j_gene: TRBJ2-1
abundance: NA

CDR3nt: TGTGCCAGCAGCTGGACCCACCAAGAGACCCAGTACTTC
CDR3aa: CASSWTHQETQYF
d_gene: NA
v_gene: TRBV7-9
j_gene: TRBJ2-5
abundance: few

CDR3nt: TGTGCCAGCAGCTTTGGGAGTATCGGGACTGGCAATGAGCAGTTCTTC
CDR3aa: CASSFGSIGTGNEQFF
d_gene: NA
v_gene: TRBV7-9
j_gene: TRBJ2-1
abundance: NA